There are a few counts of the clone carrying this T cell receptor beta chain. What it recognizes is unknown. This CDR3 has 15 residues. V lost 0 bases and J lost 6, with 12 bases in between. The germline CDR1 and CDR2 sequences are MNHEY and SVGAGI. For the second PCR, which ran for 7 to 11 cycles, a sample-barcoded 5' primer and a J-beta primer mix were used. One entry per CDR3 protein, called by TCRdb with MiXCR from the 5' RACE reads. The table has fewer than 600,000 distinct CDR3 sequences, about 27% seen once; the top ten hold approximately 4%. These data originate in a study of blood T cells in healthy people across ages. Study-level findings and limits: Diversity figures derived from one million T cells were judged to underestimate the true value.

This sample was shared with a second study, whose subject was T cells of mothers and their children.

The sequencing sample was made of blood. The TCR comes from a boy aged 2 to 10 in good health. The chain is built from TRBV6-5 and TRBJ2-1; D remains unclear. The CDR3 nucleotides read TGTGCCAGCAGTTACTCGGCAGAGACCCGCAATGAGCAGTTCTTC. This sequence encodes CASSYSAETRNEQFF.